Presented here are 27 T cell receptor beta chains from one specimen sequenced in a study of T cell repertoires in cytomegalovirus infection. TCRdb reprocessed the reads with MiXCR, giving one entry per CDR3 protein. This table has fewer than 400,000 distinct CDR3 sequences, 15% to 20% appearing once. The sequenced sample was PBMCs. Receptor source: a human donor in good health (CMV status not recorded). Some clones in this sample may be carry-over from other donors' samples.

The chain's CDR3 is CASSRQRGRDSEQFF. CDR3 sequence (DNA): TGTGCCAGCAGCCGACAGCGGGGGAGGGACTCTGAGCAGTTCTTC. The V gene is TRBV2, the J gene TRBJ2-1; 8 bases agree with TRBD2. CDR1 and CDR2 from the germline V gene are SNHLY and FYNNEI. The CDR3 totals 15 residues. Germline trimming cut 6 bases from V and 9 bases from J; bases unmatched to any gene: 13. Variable domain in full (rest from reference TRBV2 and TRBJ2-1): EPEVTQTPSHQVTQMGQEVILRCVPISNHLYFYWYRQILGQKVEFLVSFYNNEISEKSEIFDDQFSVERPDGSNFTLKIRSTKLEDSAMYFCASSRQRGRDSEQFFGPGTRLTVL.

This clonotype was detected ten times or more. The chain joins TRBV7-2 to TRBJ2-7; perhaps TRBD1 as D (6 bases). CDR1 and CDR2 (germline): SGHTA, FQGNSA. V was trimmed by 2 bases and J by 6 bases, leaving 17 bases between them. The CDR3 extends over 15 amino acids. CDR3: CASSLLKGGEGEQYF. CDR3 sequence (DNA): TGTGCCAGCAGCTTATTAAAAGGGGGAGAGGGCGAGCAGTACTTC.

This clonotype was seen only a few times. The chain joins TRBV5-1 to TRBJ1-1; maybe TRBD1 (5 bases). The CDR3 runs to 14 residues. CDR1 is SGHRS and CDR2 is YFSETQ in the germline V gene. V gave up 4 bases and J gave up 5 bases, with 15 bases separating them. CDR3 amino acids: CASSRDGTVTEAFF. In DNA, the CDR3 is TGCGCCAGCAGCAGAGACGGGACGGTTACTGAAGCTTTCTTT.

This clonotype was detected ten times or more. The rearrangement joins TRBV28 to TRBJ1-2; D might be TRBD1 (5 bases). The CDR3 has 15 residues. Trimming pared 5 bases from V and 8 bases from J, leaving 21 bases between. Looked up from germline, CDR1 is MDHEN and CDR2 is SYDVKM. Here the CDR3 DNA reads TGTGCCAGCAGTGCCCAGGGTGAGTTGGCGAACGGCTACACCTTC. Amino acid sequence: CASSAQGELANGYTF.

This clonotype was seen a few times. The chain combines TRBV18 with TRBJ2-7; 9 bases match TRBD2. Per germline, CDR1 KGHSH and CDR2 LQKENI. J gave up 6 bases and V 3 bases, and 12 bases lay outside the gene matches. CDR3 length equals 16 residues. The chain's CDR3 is CASSPLREGLGSEQYF. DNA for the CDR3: TGTGCCAGCTCACCCCTGCGGGAGGGCCTGGGTAGCGAGCAGTACTTC.

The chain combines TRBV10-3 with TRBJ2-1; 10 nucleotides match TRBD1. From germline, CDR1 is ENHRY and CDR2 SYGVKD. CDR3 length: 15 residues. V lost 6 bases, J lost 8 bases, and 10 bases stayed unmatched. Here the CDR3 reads CAIRMTGGTRYEQFF. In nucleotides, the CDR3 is TGTGCCATCAGAATGACAGGGGGCACCAGGTATGAGCAGTTCTTC.

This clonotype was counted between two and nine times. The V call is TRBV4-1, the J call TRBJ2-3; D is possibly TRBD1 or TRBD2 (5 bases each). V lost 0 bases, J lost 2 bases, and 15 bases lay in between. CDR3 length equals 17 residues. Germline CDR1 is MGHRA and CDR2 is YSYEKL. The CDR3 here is CASSQDSGQYYTDTQYF. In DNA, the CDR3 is TGCGCCAGCAGCCAAGACTCGGGGCAGTACTACACAGATACGCAGTATTTT.

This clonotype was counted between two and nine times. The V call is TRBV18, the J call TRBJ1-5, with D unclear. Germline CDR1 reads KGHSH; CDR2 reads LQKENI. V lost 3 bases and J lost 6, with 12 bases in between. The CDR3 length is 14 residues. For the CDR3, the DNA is TGTGCCAGCTCACCGTCCGTATCTGGTCAGCCCCAGCATTTT. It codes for CASSPSVSGQPQHF.

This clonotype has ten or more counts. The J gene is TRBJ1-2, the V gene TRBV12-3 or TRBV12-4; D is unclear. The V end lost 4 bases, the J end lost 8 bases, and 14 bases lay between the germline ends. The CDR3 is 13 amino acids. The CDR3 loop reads CASSYSTAYGYTF. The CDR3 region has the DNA TGTGCCAGCAGTTACTCGACTGCGTACGGCTACACCTTC.

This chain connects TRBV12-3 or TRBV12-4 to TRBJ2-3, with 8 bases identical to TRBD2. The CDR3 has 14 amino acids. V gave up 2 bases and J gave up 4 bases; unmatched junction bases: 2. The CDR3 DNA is TGTGCCAGCAGTTTATTGCGGGGGGCAGATACGCAGTATTTT. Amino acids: CASSLLRGADTQYF.

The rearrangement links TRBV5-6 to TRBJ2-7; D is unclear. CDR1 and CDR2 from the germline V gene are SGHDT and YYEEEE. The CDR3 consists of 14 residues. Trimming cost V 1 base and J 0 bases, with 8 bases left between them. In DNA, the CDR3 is TGTGCCAGCAGCTTGACAGTAAACTCCTACGAGCAGTACTTC. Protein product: CASSLTVNSYEQYF.

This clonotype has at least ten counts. CDR3 sequence: CASTLIAGGDEQFF. The CDR3 DNA is TGTGCCAGCACCCTTATAGCGGGAGGCGATGAGCAGTTCTTC. This chain uses TRBV7-2 with TRBJ2-1, with 10 positions matching TRBD2. With 7 bases clipped from V and 8 bases from J, the junction kept 8 bases outside the gene matches. Germline V gene lookup returns CDR1 SGHTA and CDR2 FQGNSA. This CDR3 spans 14 amino acids.

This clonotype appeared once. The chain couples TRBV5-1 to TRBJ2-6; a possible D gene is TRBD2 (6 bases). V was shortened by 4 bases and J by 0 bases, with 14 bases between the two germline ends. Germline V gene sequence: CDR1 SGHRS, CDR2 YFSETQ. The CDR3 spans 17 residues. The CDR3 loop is CASSPLASHSGANVLTF. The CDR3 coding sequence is TGCGCCAGCAGCCCTCTAGCGTCCCACTCTGGGGCCAACGTCCTGACTTTC.

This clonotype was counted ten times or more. CDR3 coding DNA: TGTGCCAGCAGTTGGGATGACAGGACCTACGAGCAGTACTTC. Translating it yields CASSWDDRTYEQYF. J is TRBJ2-7 and V is TRBV12-3 or TRBV12-4, with D perhaps TRBD1 (6 bases). V lost 4 bases to trimming and J lost 2 bases, with 12 bases between them. The CDR3 extends over 14 amino acids.

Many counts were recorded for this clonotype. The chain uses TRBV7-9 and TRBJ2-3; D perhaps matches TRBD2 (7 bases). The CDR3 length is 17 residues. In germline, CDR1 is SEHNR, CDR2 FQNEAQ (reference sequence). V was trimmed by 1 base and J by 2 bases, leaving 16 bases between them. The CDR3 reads CASSLGGGLAFTDTQYF. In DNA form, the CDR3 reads TGTGCCAGCAGCTTAGGGGGGGGGCTAGCCTTCACAGATACGCAGTATTTT.

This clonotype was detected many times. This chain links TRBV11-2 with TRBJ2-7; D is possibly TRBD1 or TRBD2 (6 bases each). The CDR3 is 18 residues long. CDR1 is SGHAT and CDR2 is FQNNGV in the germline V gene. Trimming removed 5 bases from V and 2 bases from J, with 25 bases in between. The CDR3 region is CASSQGWGANLTPYEQYF. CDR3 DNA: TGTGCCAGCAGCCAGGGGTGGGGGGCGAATTTAACCCCCTACGAGCAGTACTTC.

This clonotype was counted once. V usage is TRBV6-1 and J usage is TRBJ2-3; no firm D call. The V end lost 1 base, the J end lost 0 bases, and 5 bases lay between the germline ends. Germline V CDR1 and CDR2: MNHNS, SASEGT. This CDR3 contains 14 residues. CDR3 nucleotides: TGTGCCAGCAGTGAAGAGGCTAGCACAGATACGCAGTATTTT. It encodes CASSEEASTDTQYF.

CDR3 in DNA: TGTGCCAGCAGATTTGGGACCCACCAAGAGACCCAGTACTTC. Residues: CASRFGTHQETQYF. The chain recombines TRBV2 with TRBJ2-5; perhaps D is TRBD1 or TRBD2 (5 bases each). Germline CDR1 is SNHLY and CDR2 is FYNNEI. The CDR3 contains 14 residues. Trimming cost V 6 bases and J 0 bases, with 11 bases left between them. The whole variable domain, filled in from reference TRBV2 and TRBJ2-5, reads EPEVTQTPSHQVTQMGQEVILRCVPISNHLYFYWYRQILGQKVEFLVSFYNNEISEKSEIFDDQFSVERPDGSNFTLKIRSTKLEDSAMYFCASRFGTHQETQYFGPGTRLLVL.

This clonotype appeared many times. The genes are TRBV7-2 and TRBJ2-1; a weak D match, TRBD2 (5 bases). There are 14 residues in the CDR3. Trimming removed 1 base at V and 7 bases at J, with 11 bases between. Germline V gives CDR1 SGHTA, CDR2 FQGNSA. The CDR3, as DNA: TGTGCCAGCAGCTTAGTAGAGGGAGCGAATGAGCAGTTCTTC. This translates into CASSLVEGANEQFF.

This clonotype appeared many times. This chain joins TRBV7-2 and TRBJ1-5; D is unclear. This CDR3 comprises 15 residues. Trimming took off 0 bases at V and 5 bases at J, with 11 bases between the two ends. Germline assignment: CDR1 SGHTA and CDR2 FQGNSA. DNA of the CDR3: TGTGCCAGCAGCTTAGCGACGGCAGCGTATCAGCCCCAGCATTTT. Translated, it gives CASSLATAAYQPQHF.

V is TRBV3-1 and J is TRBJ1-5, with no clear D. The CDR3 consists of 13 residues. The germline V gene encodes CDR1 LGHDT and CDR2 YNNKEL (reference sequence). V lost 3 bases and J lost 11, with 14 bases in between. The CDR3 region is CASSQSLMGAQHF. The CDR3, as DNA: TGTGCCAGCAGCCAGTCCCTAATGGGAGCCCAGCATTTT.

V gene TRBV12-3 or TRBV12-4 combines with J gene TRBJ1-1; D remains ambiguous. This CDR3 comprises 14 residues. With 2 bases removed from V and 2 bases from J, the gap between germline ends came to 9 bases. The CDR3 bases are TGTGCCAGCAGTTTACTCGACCGAAACACTGAAGCTTTCTTT. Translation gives CASSLLDRNTEAFF.

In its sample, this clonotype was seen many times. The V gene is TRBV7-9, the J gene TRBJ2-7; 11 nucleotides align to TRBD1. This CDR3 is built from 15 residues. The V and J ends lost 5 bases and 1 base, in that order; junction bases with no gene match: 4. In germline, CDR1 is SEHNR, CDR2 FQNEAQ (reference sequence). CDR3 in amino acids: CASSPGTGGSYEQYF. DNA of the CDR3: TGTGCCAGCAGCCCCGGGACAGGGGGATCCTACGAGCAGTACTTC. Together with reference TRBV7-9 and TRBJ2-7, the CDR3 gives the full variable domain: DTGVSQNPRHKITKRGQNVTFRCDPISEHNRLYWYRQTLGQGPEFLTYFQNEAQLEKSRLLSDRFSAERPKGSFSTLEIQRTEQGDSAMYLCASSPGTGGSYEQYFGPGTRLTVT.

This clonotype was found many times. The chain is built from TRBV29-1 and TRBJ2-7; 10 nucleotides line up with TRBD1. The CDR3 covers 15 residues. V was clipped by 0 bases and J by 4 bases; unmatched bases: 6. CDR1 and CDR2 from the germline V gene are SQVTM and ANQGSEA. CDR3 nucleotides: TGCAGCGTTGAAGATGGGACAGGGGAGAGGTACGAGCAGTACTTC. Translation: CSVEDGTGERYEQYF.

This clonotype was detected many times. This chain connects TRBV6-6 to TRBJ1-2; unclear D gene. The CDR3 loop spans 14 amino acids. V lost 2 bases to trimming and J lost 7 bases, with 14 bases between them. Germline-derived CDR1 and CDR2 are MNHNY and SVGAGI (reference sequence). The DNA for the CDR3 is TGTGCCAGCAGTTACGGACCTGAGTTGGGTGGCTACACCTTC. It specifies CASSYGPELGGYTF.

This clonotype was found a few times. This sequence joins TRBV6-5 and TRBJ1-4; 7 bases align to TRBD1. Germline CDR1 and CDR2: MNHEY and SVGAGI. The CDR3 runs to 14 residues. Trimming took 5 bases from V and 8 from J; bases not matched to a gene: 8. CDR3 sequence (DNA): TGTGCCAGCAGTCTGGGACAGAAGGGGGAAAAACTGTTTTTT. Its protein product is CASSLGQKGEKLFF.

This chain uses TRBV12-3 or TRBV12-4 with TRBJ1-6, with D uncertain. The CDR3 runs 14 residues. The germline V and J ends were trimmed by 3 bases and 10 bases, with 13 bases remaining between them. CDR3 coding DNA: TGTGCCAGCAGTTTTGGCGGCCTTCGATCACCCCTCCACTTT. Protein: CASSFGGLRSPLHF.